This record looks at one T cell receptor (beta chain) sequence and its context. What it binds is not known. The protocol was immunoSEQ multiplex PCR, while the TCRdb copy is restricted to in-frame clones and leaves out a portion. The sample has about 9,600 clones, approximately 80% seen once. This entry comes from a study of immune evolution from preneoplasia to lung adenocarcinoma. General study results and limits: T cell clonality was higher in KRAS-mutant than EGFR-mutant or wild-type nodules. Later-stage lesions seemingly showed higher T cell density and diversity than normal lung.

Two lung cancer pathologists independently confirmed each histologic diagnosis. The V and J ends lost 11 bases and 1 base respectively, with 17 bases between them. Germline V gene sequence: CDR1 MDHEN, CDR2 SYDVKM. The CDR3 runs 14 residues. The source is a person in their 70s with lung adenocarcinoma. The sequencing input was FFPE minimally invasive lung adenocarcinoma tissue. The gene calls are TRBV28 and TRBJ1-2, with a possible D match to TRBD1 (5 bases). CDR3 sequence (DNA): TGTGCCTCACGAGTTGGGGGTGTTAACTATGGCTACACCTTC. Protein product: CASRVGGVNYGYTF.